This passage covers 25 T cell receptor beta chains from one sample sequenced in a study of post-analysis software for immune sequencing data. No cognate antigen is known for these TCRs. The TCR beta cDNA libraries carried unique molecular identifiers. TCRdb reanalysed the PCR reads using MiXCR and keeps one entry per CDR3 protein. This sample has some 890,000 distinct CDR3 sequences; 53% occur once, and the top ten carry about 4.5%. Whole-study results and caveats: Patients carried five TRBV segments more frequently than controls did, and TRBV5-6, TRBV5-1 and TRBV20-1 were among them.

Sequenced: blood. All receptors come from a girl between 10 and 17 years old with multiple sclerosis.

This clonotype was counted between two and nine times. The chain carries TRBV20-1 and TRBJ2-7; D not resolved. This CDR3 contains 13 residues. Germline CDR1 reads DFQATT; CDR2 reads SNEGSKA (reference sequence). V dropped 5 bases and J dropped 0 bases, with 11 bases sitting between them. The CDR3 here is CSAPNTDSYEQYF. CDR3 nucleotides: TGCAGTGCTCCGAACACGGACTCCTACGAGCAGTACTTC.

This chain links TRBV29-1 with TRBJ2-1; D uncertain. From germline, CDR1 is SQVTM and CDR2 ANQGSEA. This CDR3 is 11 amino acids long. V was clipped by 3 bases and J by 7 bases, with 7 bases between them. This CDR3 reads CSVDSANEQFF. The CDR3 DNA is TGCAGCGTTGACTCGGCTAATGAGCAGTTCTTC.

The V call is TRBV20-1, the J call TRBJ2-1, with TRBD2 matching 10 bases. Germline V CDR1 and CDR2: DFQATT, SNEGSKA (reference sequence). Trimming cost V 1 base and J 3 bases; bases outside gene matches: 12. This CDR3 region has 18 residues. CDR3: CSARGYGSLAGDYNEQFF. CDR3 in DNA: TGCAGTGCTAGAGGCTATGGGAGTCTAGCGGGAGACTACAATGAGCAGTTCTTC.

The chain joins TRBV20-1 to TRBJ2-5, with D unresolved. The germline V gene encodes CDR1 DFQATT and CDR2 SNEGSKA (reference sequence). This CDR3 spans 13 amino acids. Trimming shortened V by 6 bases and J by 3 bases, and 14 bases separated the two germline ends. The CDR3 nucleotides read TGCAGTGCGGAGACGCGTCTGGAAGAGACCCAGTACTTC. Translation: CSAETRLEETQYF.

The J gene is TRBJ1-1, the V gene TRBV6-5; 8 nucleotides agree with TRBD1. This CDR3 is 16 amino acids long. CDR1 and CDR2 from the germline V gene are MNHEY and SVGAGI. The V and J ends lost 5 bases and 0 bases, in that order; junction bases with no gene match: 8. The chain's CDR3 is CASSRRTGLVNTEAFF. The CDR3 DNA reads TGTGCCAGCAGTCGCAGGACAGGGCTGGTGAACACTGAAGCTTTCTTT.

The sample holds one count of this clonotype. One junction end does not reproduce the germline sequence, and a read error may be involved. The chain employs TRBV29-1 and TRBJ2-5; perhaps TRBD2 as D (6 bases). The better agreement between TRBJ2-7 and the DNA end casts doubt on the J call. CDR1 is SQVTM, CDR2 ANQGSEA, per germline. The CDR3 has 12 residues. The CDR3 DNA reads as TGCAGCGCTGAATGGGGAGGCTACGAGCAGTACTTC. This sequence encodes CSAEWGGYEQYF.

CDR3 protein: CASSSGLLSYEQYF. The CDR3 DNA reads as TGTGCCAGCAGCTCGGGACTTTTATCCTACGAGCAGTACTTC. The chain uses TRBV13 and TRBJ2-7; D may be TRBD2 (6 bases). This CDR3 comprises 14 residues. V was trimmed by 4 bases and J by 1 base, leaving 11 bases between them. Germline CDR1 and CDR2: PRHDT and FYEKMQ (reference sequence). Looking up the rest from reference TRBV13 and TRBJ2-7 gives the full variable domain: AAGVIQSPRHLIKEKRETATLKCYPIPRHDTVYWYQQGPGQDPQFLISFYEKMQSDKGSIPDRFSAQQFSDYHSELNMSSLELGDSALYFCASSSGLLSYEQYFGPGTRLTVT.

This clonotype was observed a handful of times. The V call is TRBV29-1, the J call TRBJ2-7; the D gene could be TRBD1 or TRBD2 (6 bases each). The CDR3 has 14 amino acids. CDR1 is SQVTM, CDR2 ANQGSEA, per germline. The ends were cut back, 4 bases at V and 6 bases at J, with 19 bases in the middle. Here the CDR3 reads CSVGTRGPTREQYF. DNA for the CDR3: TGCAGCGTTGGAACCCGGGGGCCTACTCGCGAGCAGTACTTC.

This clonotype has a handful of counts. The chain joins TRBV6-1 to TRBJ1-2; a possible D gene is TRBD1 (5 bases). V lost 3 bases and J 4 bases, leaving 12 bases between the germline ends. Germline V gene data show CDR1 as MNHNS and CDR2 as SASEGT. The CDR3 totals 14 residues. CDR3 region: CASSDGGWVYGYTF. The CDR3 nucleotides read TGTGCCAGCAGTGACGGGGGGTGGGTCTATGGCTACACCTTC.

The chain employs TRBV5-1 and TRBJ2-1; maybe TRBD1 (5 bases). V shed 0 bases and J shed 3 bases, with 10 bases lying between them. Germline CDR1 is SGHRS and CDR2 is YFSETQ. This CDR3 is 15 amino acids long. The CDR3 DNA sequence: TGCGCCAGCAGCTTGGCGTCAGGGAACTACAATGAGCAGTTCTTC. Its protein product is CASSLASGNYNEQFF.

Comment on this clonotype: The junction differs from germline at one of its ends, possibly a read error. The chain couples TRBV7-8 to TRBJ2-5; TRBD2 is a possible D gene (5 bases). The CDR3 runs to 15 residues. Germline V gene sequence: CDR1 SGHVS, CDR2 FQNEAQ. CDR3 sequence: CASRKIRGSQGTQYF. The CDR3 nucleotides are TGTGCCAGCAGAAAAATTCGGGGTAGTCAAGGGACCCAGTACTTC. Full variable domain (outside the CDR3, taken from reference TRBV7-8 and TRBJ2-5): GAGVSQSPRYKVAKRGQDVALRCDPISGHVSLFWYQQALGQGPEFLTYFQNEAQLDKSGLPSDRFFAERPEGSVSTLKIQRTQQEDSAVYLCASRKIRGSQGTQYFGPGTRLLVL.

This clonotype was counted a few times. V and J are TRBV3-1 and TRBJ2-7; no clear D gene. The CDR3 sequence is 12 residues long. Trimming stripped 5 bases from V and 0 bases from J, with 5 bases between. From germline, CDR1 is LGHDT and CDR2 YNNKEL (reference sequence). As DNA, the CDR3 is TGTGCCAGCAGCGTCGGCTCCTACGAGCAGTACTTC. This sequence encodes CASSVGSYEQYF.

This clonotype appeared a few times. The CDR3 DNA follows: TGCAGTGCTAGTTCACAGGGGGCAGGTAATCAGCCCCAGCATTTT. Amino acid sequence: CSASSQGAGNQPQHF. The V and J genes are TRBV20-1 and TRBJ1-5, with 9 bases identical to TRBD1. V lost 3 bases, J lost 4 bases, and 7 bases stayed unmatched. The CDR3 spans 15 residues. From germline, CDR1 is DFQATT and CDR2 SNEGSKA (reference sequence).

The count of this clonotype is one. V gene TRBV12-3 or TRBV12-4 combines with J gene TRBJ2-1, with D possibly TRBD2 on 5 matching bases. This CDR3 has 17 amino acids. Trimming cost V 6 bases and J 1 base, with 19 bases left between them. The CDR3 DNA reads as TGTGCCAGCAGGTATGGACTCGCTATAGGTTCCTACAATGAGCAGTTCTTC. It yields the protein CASRYGLAIGSYNEQFF.

The chain recombines TRBV5-1 with TRBJ2-6; D assignment may be TRBD1 or TRBD2 (5 bases each). The V gene lost 8 bases and the J gene lost 0 bases, with 24 bases spanning the gap. The CDR3 contains 19 residues. The germline CDR1 and CDR2 sequences are SGHRS and YFSETQ. CDR3 amino acids: CASTLGPRDAGSGANVLTF. The CDR3 DNA reads as TGCGCCAGTACCCTGGGCCCCAGGGACGCCGGCTCTGGGGCCAACGTCCTGACTTTC. Full variable domain (remainder filled in from reference TRBV5-1 and TRBJ2-6): KAGVTQTPRYLIKTRGQQVTLSCSPISGHRSVSWYQQTPGQGLQFLFEYFSETQRNKGNFPGRFSGRQFSNSRSEMNVSTLELGDSALYLCASTLGPRDAGSGANVLTFGAGSRLTVL.

V usage is TRBV20-1 and J usage is TRBJ2-1, with 8 bases lining up with TRBD2. Germline CDR1 and CDR2: DFQATT and SNEGSKA (reference sequence). This CDR3 region has 14 residues. V shed 3 bases and J 4 bases; nucleotides not matched to a gene: 5. The DNA for the CDR3 is TGCAGTGCTAGGGAGCGGGAGTGGTACAATGAGCAGTTCTTC. Translating it yields CSAREREWYNEQFF.

This clonotype has only a few counts. The chain carries TRBV30 and TRBJ2-5, with 13 bases identical to TRBD2. There are 16 residues in the CDR3. Germline CDR1 reads GTSNPN; CDR2 reads SVGIG (reference sequence). V trimming: 2 bases; J trimming: 5 bases; junction bases outside the gene matches: 8. CDR3 nucleotides: TGTGCCTGGAGTTCACCGGGACTAGCGGGATTGGAGACCCAGTACTTC. Its protein is CAWSSPGLAGLETQYF.

The chain carries TRBV2 and TRBJ2-1; 12 bases line up with TRBD2. The junction had 14 bases not matched to a gene; V was cut back by 11 bases and J by 9 bases. The CDR3 is 15 residues long. CDR1 and CDR2 from the germline V gene are SNHLY and FYNNEI. CDR3 residues: CARGLLAGGSVEQFF. The CDR3 nucleotides are TGTGCCCGCGGCTTACTAGCGGGGGGTAGCGTTGAGCAGTTCTTC.

This chain uses TRBV9 with TRBJ1-4; a weak D match, TRBD1 (5 bases). The CDR3 contains 16 residues. Trimming stripped 3 bases from V and 0 bases from J, with 12 bases between. The V gene's germline CDR1 is SGDLS and CDR2 YYNGEE. The CDR3 nucleotides are TGTGCCAGCAGCGACGGGACGGCCGCAACTAATGAAAAACTGTTTTTT. Its translation: CASSDGTAATNEKLFF.

J is TRBJ2-1 and V is TRBV27; TRBD2 aligns across 9 bases. V lost 2 bases to trimming and J lost 5 bases; unmatched junction nucleotides: 7. Germline-derived CDR1 and CDR2 are MNHEY and SMNVEV (reference sequence). This CDR3 spans 16 amino acids. The DNA of the CDR3 is TGTGCCAGCAGTTTAGGGACTAGCTTAATTAACAATGAGCAGTTCTTC. Amino acids: CASSLGTSLINNEQFF.

This rearrangement joins TRBV12-3 or TRBV12-4 to TRBJ2-5, with D perhaps matching TRBD2 (5 bases). This CDR3 region has 12 residues. Trimming took 10 bases from V and 3 from J, leaving 12 bases between them. DNA of the CDR3: TGTGCCACCTCACGGCGGGAAGAGACCCAGTACTTC. Translation gives CATSRREETQYF.

The J gene is TRBJ1-2, the V gene TRBV30; 10 bases line up with TRBD1. The CDR3 runs 15 residues. In germline, CDR1 is GTSNPN, CDR2 SVGIG (reference sequence). Germline trimming cut 0 bases from V and 7 bases from J; bases unmatched to any gene: 8. CDR3 bases: TGTGCCTGGAGTGTACACAGGGACAGGGGAGCTGGCTACACCTTC. This encodes CAWSVHRDRGAGYTF.

J is TRBJ2-5 and V is TRBV20-1, with D possibly matching TRBD2 (6 bases). This CDR3 is built from 13 residues. V lost 0 bases and J 6 bases, leaving 11 bases between the germline ends. CDR1 and CDR2 (germline): DFQATT, SNEGSKA (reference sequence). CDR3 residues: CSARDRAGKTQYF. The CDR3 region has the DNA TGCAGTGCTAGAGATCGTGCGGGGAAGACCCAGTACTTC.

This clonotype has a handful of counts. The chain couples TRBV6-6 to TRBJ2-1; D may be TRBD1 or TRBD2 (5 bases each). Germline assignment: CDR1 MNHNY and CDR2 SVGAGI (reference sequence). Trimming removed 6 bases at V and 6 bases at J, with 15 bases between. The length of the CDR3 is 14 residues. CDR3 bases: TGTGCCAGCAGCCGGGGCTGGAGTCGCAATGAGCAGTTCTTC. It specifies CASSRGWSRNEQFF.

The chain couples TRBV5-1 to TRBJ2-5; 9 bases map to TRBD2. The CDR3 is 13 amino acids. Trimming took 10 bases from V and 2 from J; bases not matched to a gene: 6. Germline V CDR1 and CDR2: SGHRS, YFSETQ. The CDR3 coding sequence is TGCGCCTCCAGCGGGGGGTATCAAGAGACCCAGTACTTC. Protein product: CASSGGYQETQYF.